The sequence of this TCR beta chain was determined in a study of blood T cells in healthy people across ages. Overall study: Template switching captured about one barcoded beta molecule per two T cells.

As to this clonotype: Its matching antigen is unknown.

Using a J-beta primer mix together with a sample-barcoded 5' primer, a second PCR was run for about 7 to 12 cycles. Every cDNA molecule carried a tag from a template-switch adaptor bearing 12 random nucleotides. TCRdb re-derived calls from the 5' RACE reads in MiXCR, one entry per CDR3 protein. The top ten hold approximately 7% of the sample, which has over 1,300,000 distinct CDR3 sequences, approximately 59% seen once. The CDR3 covers 16 residues. Germline CDR1 and CDR2: SGDLS and YYNGEE. The J segment lost 8 bases and the V segment lost 5 bases, leaving 18 bases of the junction unmatched. Study findings and constraints: The study found TCR beta diversity correlated strongly with naive T cell percentage.

The TCR was taken from a man between 18 and 35 years old in good health. Input material: blood. The chain recombines TRBV9 with TRBJ1-2, with TRBD1 matching over 7 bases. This CDR3 is CASSDTTGTVGDGYTF. CDR3 nucleotides: TGTGCCAGCAGTGACACGACCGGGACAGTCGGAGACGGCTACACCTTC.